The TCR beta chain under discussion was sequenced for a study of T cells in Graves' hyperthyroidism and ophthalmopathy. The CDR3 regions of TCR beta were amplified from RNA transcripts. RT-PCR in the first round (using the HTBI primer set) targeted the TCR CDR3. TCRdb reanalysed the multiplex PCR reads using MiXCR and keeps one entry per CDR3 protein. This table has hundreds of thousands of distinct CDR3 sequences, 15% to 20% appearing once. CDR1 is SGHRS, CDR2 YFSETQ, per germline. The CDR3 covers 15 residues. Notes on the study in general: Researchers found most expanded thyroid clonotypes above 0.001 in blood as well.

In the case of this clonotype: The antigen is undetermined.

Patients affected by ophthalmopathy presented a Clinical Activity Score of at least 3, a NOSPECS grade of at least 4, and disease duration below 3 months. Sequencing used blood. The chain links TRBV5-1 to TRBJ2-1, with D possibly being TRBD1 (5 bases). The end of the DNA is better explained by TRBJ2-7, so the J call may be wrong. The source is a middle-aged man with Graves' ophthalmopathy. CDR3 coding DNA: TGCGCCAGCAGCTTACAGGAGTTCTCCTACAATGAGCAGTACTTC. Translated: CASSLQEFSYNEQYF.